Presented here are 16 T cell receptor beta chains from one specimen sequenced in a study of blood T cell repertoires in COVID-19. Data came from immunoSEQ multiplex PCR; TCRdb stores just in-frame clones and leaves some out. Of some 350,000 clones listed, around 87% are singletons. Sequenced input: PBMCs or T cells enriched from blood (not recorded which). The receptors come from a woman aged 25 to 39 who had recovered from COVID-19.

CDR3 loop: CASSESRSPWRGAYEQYF. The CDR3 nucleotides are TGTGCCAGCAGTGAATCACGGTCCCCATGGCGGGGGGCCTACGAGCAGTACTTC. This rearrangement joins TRBV2 to TRBJ2-7; 8 bases are shared with TRBD2. This CDR3 is built from 18 residues. In germline, CDR1 is SNHLY, CDR2 FYNNEI. J lost 2 bases, V lost 2 bases, and 14 bases had no gene match. Drawing the rest from reference TRBV2 and TRBJ2-7, the complete variable domain is EPEVTQTPSHQVTQMGQEVILRCVPISNHLYFYWYRQILGQKVEFLVSFYNNEISEKSEIFDDQFSVERPDGSNFTLKIRSTKLEDSAMYFCASSESRSPWRGAYEQYFGPGTRLTVT.

This clone was recorded a few times. The V and J genes are TRBV5-6 and TRBJ2-7, with 7 bases that match TRBD1. The CDR3 is 15 amino acids. CDR1 is SGHDT, CDR2 YYEEEE, per germline. The ends lost 1 base at V and 1 base at J; junction bases unmatched: 5. The chain's CDR3 is CASSLQGVPSYEQYF. The CDR3 DNA reads as TGTGCCAGCAGCTTGCAGGGGGTCCCTTCCTACGAGCAGTACTTC.

V and J are TRBV10-3 and TRBJ1-1, with 7 positions matching TRBD1. The CDR3 runs 13 residues. Germline V gene lookup returns CDR1 ENHRY and CDR2 SYGVKD. Trimming cost V 9 bases and J 0 bases; bases outside gene matches: 4. CDR3 in amino acids: CAILQGMNTEAFF. For the CDR3, the DNA is TGTGCCATTCTACAGGGGATGAACACTGAAGCTTTCTTT.

V and J are TRBV27 and TRBJ1-2; D is undetermined. V was clipped by 5 bases and J by 1 base, with 8 bases between them. Germline V gives CDR1 MNHEY, CDR2 SMNVEV (reference sequence). The CDR3 is 13 amino acids. CDR3 sequence: CASSASHNYGYTF. The CDR3 coding sequence is TGTGCCAGCAGTGCCTCACATAACTATGGCTACACCTTC.

V is TRBV7-2 and J is TRBJ1-2; 9 bases map to TRBD1. CDR1 is SGHTA, CDR2 FQGNSA, per germline. The CDR3 is 13 residues long. Germline trimming cut 6 bases from V and 3 bases from J; bases unmatched to any gene: 2. The chain's CDR3 is CASSRDRDYGYTF. The CDR3, as DNA: TGTGCCAGCAGTCGGGACAGGGACTATGGCTACACCTTC.

The chain combines TRBV5-1 with TRBJ2-3; 7 nucleotides match TRBD1. This CDR3 contains 15 residues. Germline values: CDR1 SGHRS, CDR2 YFSETQ. The V and J ends lost 1 base and 4 bases, in that order; junction bases with no gene match: 6. Here the CDR3 reads CASSLFKGAADTQYF. CDR3 DNA sequence: TGCGCCAGCAGCTTGTTCAAGGGGGCGGCAGATACGCAGTATTTT.

The rearrangement joins TRBV10-3 to TRBJ2-2; D may be TRBD1 (6 bases). CDR1 and CDR2 from the germline V gene are ENHRY and SYGVKD. CDR3 length: 13 amino acids. Trimming shortened V by 6 bases and J by 3 bases, and 8 bases separated the two germline ends. The CDR3: CAIRQGDTGELFF. The CDR3 nucleotides read TGTGCCATCAGACAGGGAGACACCGGGGAGCTGTTTTTT.

The chain recombines TRBV30 with TRBJ1-6; TRBD1 matches 8 bases. The V gene's germline CDR1 is GTSNPN and CDR2 SVGIG (reference sequence). The CDR3 is 19 residues long. Losses at the gene ends were 0 bases for V and 7 bases for J; bases not matched to a gene: 17. CDR3 protein: CAWSVRDRRTRGYNSPLHF. The CDR3 bases are TGTGCCTGGAGTGTACGGGACAGGCGCACCCGGGGTTACAATTCACCCCTCCACTTT. The variable domain in full, with the rest retrieved from reference TRBV30 and TRBJ1-6, is SQTIHQWPATLVQPVGSPLSLECTVEGTSNPNLYWYRQAAGRGLQLLFYSVGIGQISSEVPQNLSASRPQDRQFILSSKKLLLSDSGFYLCAWSVRDRRTRGYNSPLHFGNGTRLTVT.

The V and J genes are TRBV5-1 and TRBJ1-2; no clear D. V was pared by 0 bases and J by 5 bases, with 8 bases between. Germline lookup yields CDR1 SGHRS and CDR2 YFSETQ. This CDR3 has 13 residues. CDR3 bases: TGCGCCAGCAGCTTGGCCGGGATGTATGGCTACACCTTC. This codes for CASSLAGMYGYTF. Combining the CDR3 with reference TRBV5-1 and TRBJ1-2 gives the whole variable domain KAGVTQTPRYLIKTRGQQVTLSCSPISGHRSVSWYQQTPGQGLQFLFEYFSETQRNKGNFPGRFSGRQFSNSRSEMNVSTLELGDSALYLCASSLAGMYGYTFGSGTRLTVV.

The rearrangement links TRBV5-8 to TRBJ1-1; D is perhaps TRBD1 (6 bases). The V gene's germline CDR1 is SGHTS and CDR2 YDEGEE. The CDR3 is made up of 17 amino acids. V lost 0 bases to trimming and J lost 0 bases, with 15 bases between them. This CDR3 reads CASSLARGARMNTEAFF. The CDR3 region has the DNA TGTGCCAGCAGCTTGGCCCGGGGGGCTAGAATGAACACTGAAGCTTTCTTT.

This chain connects TRBV6-5 to TRBJ1-6; D might be TRBD1 (5 bases). Trimming cost V 9 bases and J 10 bases, with 10 bases left between them. CDR1 and CDR2 from the germline V gene are MNHEY and SVGAGI. This CDR3 region has 11 residues. Here the CDR3 reads CASLGGSPLHF. The CDR3 DNA reads TGTGCCAGTCTTGGGGGGTCACCCCTCCACTTT.

This chain connects TRBV30 to TRBJ2-7; 9 bases map to TRBD1. The V and J ends lost 3 bases and 4 bases, in that order; junction bases with no gene match: 7. The CDR3 spans 14 residues. From germline, CDR1 is GTSNPN and CDR2 SVGIG (reference sequence). This CDR3 reads CAWSAGTGLYEQYF. The DNA of the CDR3 is TGTGCCTGGAGCGCCGGGACAGGGCTTTACGAGCAGTACTTC. The whole variable domain, filled in from reference TRBV30 and TRBJ2-7, reads SQTIHQWPATLVQPVGSPLSLECTVEGTSNPNLYWYRQAAGRGLQLLFYSVGIGQISSEVPQNLSASRPQDRQFILSSKKLLLSDSGFYLCAWSAGTGLYEQYFGPGTRLTVT.

On this clone: Within the sample, other DNA sequences also encode this same CDR3. The chain couples TRBV5-6 to TRBJ1-1; D not resolved. V gave up 0 bases and J gave up 1 base, with 4 bases separating them. The CDR3 is made up of 13 amino acids. CDR1 and CDR2 (germline): SGHDT, YYEEEE. CDR3 in DNA: TGTGCCAGCAGCTTGGCAGGGAACACTGAAGCTTTCTTT. As protein: CASSLAGNTEAFF.

This clone was found once. The chain uses TRBV7-9 and TRBJ2-6; the D is unclear. CDR1 and CDR2 (germline): SEHNR, FQNEAQ (reference sequence). The CDR3 extends over 17 amino acids. Between the trimmed V and J ends, which lost 5 bases and 0 bases, there was a span of 14 bases. The CDR3, as DNA: TGTGCCAGCAGCGCCAGGCGCCCTCTCTCTGGGGCCAACGTCCTGACTTTC. This sequence encodes CASSARRPLSGANVLTF.

The chain combines TRBV5-1 with TRBJ1-2; 7 bases align to TRBD1. V shed 4 bases and J 7 bases; nucleotides not matched to a gene: 7. This CDR3 has 13 amino acids. Germline-derived CDR1 and CDR2 are SGHRS and YFSETQ. CDR3 region: CASSPGTEAGYTF. CDR3 sequence (DNA): TGCGCCAGCAGCCCTGGGACAGAGGCTGGCTACACCTTC.

The genes are TRBV18 and TRBJ2-1; 10 nucleotides line up with TRBD1. Trimming removed 3 bases from V and 14 bases from J; junction bases left unmatched: 1. Germline V CDR1 and CDR2: KGHSH, LQKENI. This CDR3 spans 11 amino acids. The CDR3 loop reads CASSPGTGEFF. CDR3 in DNA: TGTGCCAGCTCACCCGGGACAGGGGAGTTCTTC.